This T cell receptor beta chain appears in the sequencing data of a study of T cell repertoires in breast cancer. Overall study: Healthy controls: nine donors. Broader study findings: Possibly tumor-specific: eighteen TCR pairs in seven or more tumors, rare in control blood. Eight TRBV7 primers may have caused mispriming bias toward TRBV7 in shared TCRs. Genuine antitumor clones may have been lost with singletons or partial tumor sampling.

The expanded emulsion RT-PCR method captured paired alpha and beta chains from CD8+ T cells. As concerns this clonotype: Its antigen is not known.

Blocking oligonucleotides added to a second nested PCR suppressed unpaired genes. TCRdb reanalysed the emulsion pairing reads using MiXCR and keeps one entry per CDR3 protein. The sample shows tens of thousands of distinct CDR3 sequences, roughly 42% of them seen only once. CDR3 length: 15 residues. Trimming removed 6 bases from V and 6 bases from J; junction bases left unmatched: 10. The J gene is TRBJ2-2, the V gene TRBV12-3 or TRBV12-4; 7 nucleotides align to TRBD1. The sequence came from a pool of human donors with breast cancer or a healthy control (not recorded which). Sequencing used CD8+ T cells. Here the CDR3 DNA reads TGTGCCAGCAGCCTTCAAGGGGGCGTTGCCGGGGAGCTGTTTTTT. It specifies CASSLQGGVAGELFF.